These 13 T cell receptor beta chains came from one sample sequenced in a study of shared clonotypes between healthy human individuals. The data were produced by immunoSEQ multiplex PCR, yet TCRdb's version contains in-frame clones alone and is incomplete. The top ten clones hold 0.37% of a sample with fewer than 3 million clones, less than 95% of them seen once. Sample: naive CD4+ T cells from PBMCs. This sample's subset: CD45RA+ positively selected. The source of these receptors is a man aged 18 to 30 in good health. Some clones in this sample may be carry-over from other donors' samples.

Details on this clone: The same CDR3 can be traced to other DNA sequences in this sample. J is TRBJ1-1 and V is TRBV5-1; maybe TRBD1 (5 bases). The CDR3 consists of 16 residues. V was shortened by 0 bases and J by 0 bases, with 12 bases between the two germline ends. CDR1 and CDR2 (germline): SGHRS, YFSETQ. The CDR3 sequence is CASSLVAGGMNTEAFF. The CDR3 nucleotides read TGCGCCAGCAGCTTGGTAGCTGGGGGGATGAACACTGAAGCTTTCTTT.

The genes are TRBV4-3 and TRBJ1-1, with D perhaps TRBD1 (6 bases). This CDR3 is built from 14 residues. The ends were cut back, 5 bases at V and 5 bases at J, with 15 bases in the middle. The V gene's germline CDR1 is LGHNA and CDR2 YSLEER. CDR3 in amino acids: CASSETGGGTEAFF. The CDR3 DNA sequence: TGCGCCAGCAGCGAAACGGGGGGCGGAACTGAAGCTTTCTTT.

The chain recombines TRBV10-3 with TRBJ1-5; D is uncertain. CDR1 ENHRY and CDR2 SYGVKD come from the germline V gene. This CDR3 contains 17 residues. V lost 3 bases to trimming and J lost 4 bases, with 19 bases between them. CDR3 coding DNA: TGTGCCATCAGTGAATTTGTTCAAGTCGAGGGAAATCAGCCCCAGCATTTT. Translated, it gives CAISEFVQVEGNQPQHF.

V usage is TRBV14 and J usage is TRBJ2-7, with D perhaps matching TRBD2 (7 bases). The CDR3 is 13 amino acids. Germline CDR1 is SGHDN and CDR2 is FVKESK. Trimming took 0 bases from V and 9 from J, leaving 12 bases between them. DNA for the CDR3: TGTGCCAGCAGCCAAGAGGAAAGGGGGGGGCAGTACTTC. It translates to CASSQEERGGQYF.

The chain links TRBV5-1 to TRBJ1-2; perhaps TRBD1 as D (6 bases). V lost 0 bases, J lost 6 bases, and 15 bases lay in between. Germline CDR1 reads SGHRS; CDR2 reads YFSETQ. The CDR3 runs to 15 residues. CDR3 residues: CASSLDRGTVDGYTF. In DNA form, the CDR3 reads TGCGCCAGCAGCTTGGATAGGGGGACTGTTGATGGCTACACCTTC.

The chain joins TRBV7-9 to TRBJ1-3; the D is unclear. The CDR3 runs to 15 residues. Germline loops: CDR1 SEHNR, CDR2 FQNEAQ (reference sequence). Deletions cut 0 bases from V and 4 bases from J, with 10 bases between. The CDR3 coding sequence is TGTGCCAGCAGCTTAGCGGCAGGTATCGGAAACACCATATATTTT. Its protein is CASSLAAGIGNTIYF.

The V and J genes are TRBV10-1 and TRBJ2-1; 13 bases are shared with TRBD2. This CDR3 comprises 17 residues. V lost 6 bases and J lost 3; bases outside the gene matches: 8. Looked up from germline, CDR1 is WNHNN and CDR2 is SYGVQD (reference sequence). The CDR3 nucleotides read TGCGCCAGCAGCAGGACTAGCGGGAGATCTTTCTACAATGAGCAGTTCTTC. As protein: CASSRTSGRSFYNEQFF.

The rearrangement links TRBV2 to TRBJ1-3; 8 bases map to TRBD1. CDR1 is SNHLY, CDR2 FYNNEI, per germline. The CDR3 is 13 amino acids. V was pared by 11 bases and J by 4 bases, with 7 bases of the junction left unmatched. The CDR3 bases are TGTGCCCTCAAACAGGGGGACGGAAACACCATATATTTT. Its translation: CALKQGDGNTIYF.

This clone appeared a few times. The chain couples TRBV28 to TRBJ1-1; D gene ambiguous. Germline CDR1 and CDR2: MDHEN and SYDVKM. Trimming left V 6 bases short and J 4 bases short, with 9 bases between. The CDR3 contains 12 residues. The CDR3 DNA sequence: TGTGCCAGCAGGTCGCCTAGCACTGAAGCTTTCTTT. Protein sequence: CASRSPSTEAFF.

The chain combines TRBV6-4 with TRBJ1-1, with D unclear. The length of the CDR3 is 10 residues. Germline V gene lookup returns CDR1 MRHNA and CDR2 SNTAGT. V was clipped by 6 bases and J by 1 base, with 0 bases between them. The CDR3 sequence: CASRNTEAFF. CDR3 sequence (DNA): TGTGCCAGCAGGAACACTGAAGCTTTCTTT.

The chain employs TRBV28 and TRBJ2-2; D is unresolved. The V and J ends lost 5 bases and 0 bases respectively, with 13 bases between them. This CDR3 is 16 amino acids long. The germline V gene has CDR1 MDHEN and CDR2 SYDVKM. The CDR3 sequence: CASSPPQVANTGELFF. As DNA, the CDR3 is TGTGCCAGCAGTCCCCCGCAGGTCGCGAACACCGGGGAGCTGTTTTTT.

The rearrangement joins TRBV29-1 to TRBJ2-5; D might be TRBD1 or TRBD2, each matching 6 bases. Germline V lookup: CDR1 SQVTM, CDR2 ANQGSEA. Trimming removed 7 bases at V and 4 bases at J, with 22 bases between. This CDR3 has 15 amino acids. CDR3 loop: CSGSSGAPRRETQYF. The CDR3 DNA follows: TGCAGCGGCTCCTCGGGGGCACCCCGACGAGAGACCCAGTACTTC.

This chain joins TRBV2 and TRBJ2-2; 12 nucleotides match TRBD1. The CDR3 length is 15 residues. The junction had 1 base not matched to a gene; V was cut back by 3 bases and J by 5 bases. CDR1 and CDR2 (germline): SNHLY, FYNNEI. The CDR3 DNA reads TGTGCCAGCAGTGAGGGACAGGGGGCGACCGGGGAGCTGTTTTTT. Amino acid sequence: CASSEGQGATGELFF.